This TCR beta chain was sequenced in a study of blood T cells in healthy people across ages. CDR1 and CDR2 from the germline V gene are SGHVS and FQNEAQ. V gave up 10 bases and J gave up 11 bases; unmatched junction bases: 20. The CDR3 is 17 residues long. Through a sample-barcoded 5' primer and a J-beta primer mix, a second PCR was run for 7 to 11 cycles. TCRdb reanalysed the 5' RACE reads using MiXCR and keeps one entry per CDR3 protein. The sample carries 1.8 million or so distinct CDR3 sequences, around 40% recorded once. The specimen sequenced was blood. This TCR derives from a human donor in good health. The V call is TRBV7-8, the J call TRBJ2-1; 13 nucleotides match TRBD2. The CDR3 spells CATTRGGLAGVPSQQFF. CDR3 DNA: TGTGCCACCACGCGGGGCGGACTAGCGGGGGTTCCATCCCAGCAGTTCTTC.